This entry is about one T cell receptor beta chain. This record comes from a study of blood T cell repertoires in COVID-19. Study as a whole: There were acute and convalescent COVID-19 samples, and they came from the United States, Italy and Spain. From T cells, B-cell-depleted T cells, or PBMCs came the material, which was cDNA or gDNA.

Only in-frame clones appear in the TCRdb table, and some are missing; sequencing was by immunoSEQ multiplex PCR. Among around 100,000 clones listed, about 80% were seen once. This receptor was taken from a man between 65 and 85 years old with active or convalescent COVID-19. The specimen was peripheral blood.

The DNA of the CDR3 is TGTGCCAGCAGTGAAGGGTACTTAGCGGGGAGGGACGGTGAGCAGTTCTTC. Protein sequence: CASSEGYLAGRDGEQFF. This sequence joins TRBV2 and TRBJ2-1; 8 nucleotides line up with TRBD2. The CDR3 runs to 17 residues. The germline CDR1 and CDR2 sequences are SNHLY and FYNNEI. V dropped 1 base and J dropped 9; count of bases not matched to a gene: 14.